This paragraph covers one TCR beta chain sequence. The data are from a study of blood T cell repertoires in COVID-19. Libraries were prepared by immunoSEQ multiplex PCR; TCRdb keeps only in-frame clonotypes and omits some of them. The sample yields approximately 110,000 clones, roughly 72% seen once. CDR1 and CDR2 from the germline V gene are SQVTM and ANQGSEA. This CDR3 is 11 amino acids long. V was shortened by 7 bases and J by 2 bases, with 9 bases between the two germline ends. This clonotype was obtained from an older man with acute or convalescent COVID-19. V usage is TRBV29-1 and J usage is TRBJ2-7, with unresolved D. Specimen: peripheral blood. CDR3 protein: CSAEATYEQYF. In DNA form, the CDR3 reads TGCAGCGCCGAGGCAACCTACGAGCAGTACTTC.